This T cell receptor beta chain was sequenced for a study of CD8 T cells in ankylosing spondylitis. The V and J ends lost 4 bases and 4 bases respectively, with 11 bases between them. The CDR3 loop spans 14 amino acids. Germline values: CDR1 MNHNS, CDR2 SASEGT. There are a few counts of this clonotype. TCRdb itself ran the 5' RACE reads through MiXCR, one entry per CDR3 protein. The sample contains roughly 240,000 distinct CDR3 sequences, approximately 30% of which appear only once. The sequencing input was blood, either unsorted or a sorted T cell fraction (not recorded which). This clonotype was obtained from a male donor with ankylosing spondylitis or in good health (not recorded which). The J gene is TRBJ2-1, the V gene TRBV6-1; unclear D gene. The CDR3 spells CASSGLPPYNEQFF. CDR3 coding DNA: TGTGCCAGCAGTGGACTCCCACCTTACAATGAGCAGTTCTTC.